This T cell receptor beta chain was retrieved from a study of Ad26.COV2.S vaccination and SARS-CoV-2 variants. Study-wide context: Into the muscle, Ad26.COV2.S was dosed once or twice, 56 days apart.

Here immunoSEQ multiplex PCR was the method, and the copy in TCRdb shows in-frame clones only, minus some. The table lists about 460,000 clones, 80% to 90% of them singletons. Stated treatment: some 20 received Ad26.COV2.S at low or high dose, single or two shots; five or six received placebo; per-sample allocation not given. Each sample was drawn 63 days after the first injection (of vaccine or placebo). The study used a vaccine consisting of an Ad26 vector that expressed Wuhan-strain SARS-CoV-2 spike. The TCR originated in a person aged 18 to 65 who received the Ad26.COV2.S COVID-19 vaccine or a placebo. The input for sequencing was peripheral blood, taken in a trial of Ad26.COV2.S vaccine versus placebo.

The CDR3 loop reads CSASGSPGQFYEQYF. In nucleotides, the CDR3 is TGCAGTGCTAGTGGAAGTCCGGGACAGTTCTACGAGCAGTACTTC. The chain recombines TRBV20-1 with TRBJ2-7, with 7 bases that match TRBD1. The trim removed 3 bases at V and 3 bases at J, leaving 11 bases unmatched. The CDR3 covers 15 residues. The germline V gene has CDR1 DFQATT and CDR2 SNEGSKA (reference sequence).